This T cell receptor (beta chain) was found in a study of blood T cell repertoires in COVID-19. In the study overall: There were acute and convalescent COVID-19 samples, and they came from the United States, Italy and Spain. The analysed material was cDNA or gDNA that came from T cells, B-cell-depleted T cells, or PBMCs.

Per the study methods: How many nucleated cells were present was estimated from reference gene primer amplification. Generated by immunoSEQ multiplex PCR, the TCRdb table keeps only in-frame clones and is missing some. Clonal size and the V and J genes are those of that table, whereas D and trimming came from the DNA. The table has 150,000 to 200,000 clones, roughly 80% seen once. V was cut by 3 bases and J by 4 bases, with 12 bases left in between. The germline V gene has CDR1 SGHVS and CDR2 FQNEAQ. The CDR3 extends over 14 amino acids. The receptor was isolated from a man between 65 and 85 years old with acute or convalescent COVID-19. The rearrangement joins TRBV7-8 to TRBJ1-1; tentative D call: TRBD1 (6 bases). The sequenced sample was peripheral blood. CDR3 DNA: TGTGCCAGCAGCTTCCTGAGGGGGGGCACTGAAGCTTTCTTT. Translating it yields CASSFLRGGTEAFF.